The 6 T cell receptor beta chains presented below share a single source sample, sequenced in a study of shared clonotypes between healthy human individuals. The repertoire was sequenced with immunoSEQ multiplex PCR; TCRdb's copy has only in-frame clones and lacks some. The sample comprises about 2.4 million clones, over 85% of which are singletons, and roughly 0.39% rests with the top ten. Material for sequencing was naive CD4+ T cells from PBMCs. Subset defined: CD45RA+ positively selected. These receptor sequences come from a man aged 18 to 35 in good health. Some clones in this sample may be carry-over from other donors' samples.

The rearrangement uses TRBV5-3 and TRBJ2-3; 8 nucleotides agree with TRBD2. TRBV5-3 is given ORF status, its function remaining uncertain. The CDR3 is 15 residues long. V lost 0 bases to trimming and J lost 5 bases; unmatched junction nucleotides: 5. The CDR3 nucleotides are TGTGCCAGAAGCTTGGCTACTAGCGGACGAGATACGCAGTATTTT. Translated: CARSLATSGRDTQYF.

V usage is TRBV6-6 and J usage is TRBJ1-1; 7 bases are a match to TRBD1. The germline gives CDR1 MNHNY, CDR2 SVGAGI (reference sequence). The CDR3 runs 11 residues. The ends lost 5 bases at V and 6 bases at J; junction bases unmatched: 0. The CDR3 protein is CASSTGAEAFF. The CDR3 bases are TGTGCCAGCAGTACAGGGGCTGAAGCTTTCTTT.

The rearrangement joins TRBV7-9 to TRBJ2-5; possibly TRBD1 or TRBD2 for D (5 bases each). Germline V CDR1 and CDR2: SEHNR, FQNEAQ (reference sequence). Trimming took off 2 bases at V and 3 bases at J, with 13 bases between the two ends. This CDR3 comprises 15 residues. The CDR3 protein is CASSLLRDGEETQYF. CDR3 bases: TGTGCCAGCAGCTTACTACGGGACGGAGAAGAGACCCAGTACTTC.

This chain joins TRBV7-8 and TRBJ2-7; D is unresolved. Trimming cost V 2 bases and J 2 bases, with 10 bases left between them. The length of the CDR3 is 14 residues. Germline V CDR1 and CDR2: SGHVS, FQNEAQ. In nucleotides, the CDR3 is TGTGCCAGCAGCTTATACGGCCAAGCCTACGAGCAGTACTTC. Translated: CASSLYGQAYEQYF.

In this sample, this clone turned up a few times. The chain is built from TRBV5-1 and TRBJ2-7; D may correspond to TRBD1 or TRBD2 (5 bases each). The germline gives CDR1 SGHRS, CDR2 YFSETQ. The germline V and J ends were trimmed by 4 bases and 2 bases, with 16 bases remaining between them. The CDR3 has 15 amino acids. CDR3: CASSPEGRPTYEQYF. DNA for the CDR3: TGCGCCAGCAGCCCCGAGGGGCGGCCCACCTACGAGCAGTACTTC.

In this sample, this clone turned up once. Other nucleotide sequences from this sample produce the same CDR3. The chain couples TRBV7-3 to TRBJ2-1, with TRBD2 identical over 7 bases. The CDR3 has 15 residues. Unmatched junction bases numbered 1, after V lost 0 bases and J lost 2 bases. CDR1 SGHTA and CDR2 FQGTGA come from the germline V gene. Written as DNA, the CDR3 is TGTGCCAGCAGCTTAACCGGGACTACCTACAATGAGCAGTTCTTC. Translating gives CASSLTGTTYNEQFF.